This T cell receptor (beta chain) appears in the sequencing data of a study of T cell responses to AZD1222 COVID-19 vaccine. Study results and caveats: Reportedly, nearly half the spike-specific TCRs target unmutated variant regions. Clonal diversity may have been underestimated in mostly white British donors. Along spike, vaccine-associated CD4 TCRs were found throughout, with dominance at 160-218 and 743-854.

Points on this clone: Its antigen remains unknown.

Trimming removed 7 bases from V and 7 bases from J; junction bases left unmatched: 7. Germline CDR1 is GTSNPN and CDR2 is SVGIG (reference sequence). The CDR3 contains 13 residues. The assay was immunoSEQ multiplex PCR, and TCRdb's table has in-frame clones only and misses some. The sample includes roughly 100,000 clones, about 90% seen only once; the top ten take 20%. The receptor's source is an adult in good health. The sequences come from peripheral blood, collected on day 0 of AZD1222 vaccination. The gene calls are TRBV30 and TRBJ1-6; 7 positions agree with TRBD1. As DNA, the CDR3 is TGTGCCTCCCCCGGGACAGACAATTCACCCCTCCACTTT. Protein sequence: CASPGTDNSPLHF.